These T cell receptor beta chains were read from a single sample in a study of shared clonotypes between healthy human individuals. Method: immunoSEQ multiplex PCR; TCRdb's copy keeps in-frame clones and lacks some. The sample contains roughly 1,500,000 clones, around 98% of which appear only once. Sequencing was done on a sample of naive CD4+ T cells sorted from blood. These receptors all stem from a man under 40 in good health. Each CDR3 is given with its conserved first and last residue. The order of the fields is V gene, D gene, J gene, clone size, CDR3 protein, CDR3 DNA. D genes are given only for firm matches. Part of the rows lack a size; the others show once, few, many or a class for expanded clones.

>TRBV6-1|.|TRBJ2-7|.
CASSESAGSIYEQYF
TGTGCCAGCAGTGAAAGCGCGGGGAGCATCTACGAGCAGTACTTC
>TRBV28|.|TRBJ1-4|.
CASSFYRQKLFF
TGTGCCAGCAGTTTTTATCGCCAGAAACTGTTTTTT
>TRBV10-2|TRBD2|TRBJ2-1|.
CASKLADSYNEQFF
TGCGCCAGCAAACTAGCGGACTCCTACAATGAGCAGTTCTTC
>TRBV19|.|TRBJ1-2|once
CASNPPGENYGYTF
TGTGCCAGTAACCCCCCCGGGGAAAACTATGGCTACACCTTC
>TRBV5-6|.|TRBJ2-2|.
CASSFRGSRAGTGELFF
TGTGCCAGCAGCTTTCGCGGGTCAAGGGCAGGTACCGGGGAGCTGTTTTTT
>TRBV15|.|TRBJ2-3|.
CATSRDPTSTDTQYF
TGTGCCACCAGCAGAGATCCGACTAGCACAGATACGCAGTATTTT
>TRBV18|.|TRBJ2-3|.
CASSPLSRTARVAERNTQYF
TGTGCCAGCTCACCACTATCCCGGACCGCGAGGGTAGCGGAACGGAATACGCAGTATTTT
>TRBV18|TRBD1|TRBJ2-5|.
CASSPPGQSRETQYF
TGTGCCAGCTCACCACCGGGACAGTCTCGAGAGACCCAGTACTTC
>TRBV18|TRBD2|TRBJ2-3|once
CASSPLAGDGTDTQYF
TGTGCCAGCTCACCCTTAGCGGGAGATGGGACAGATACGCAGTATTTT
>TRBV7-2|.|TRBJ2-1|.
CASSPQGDEQFF
TGTGCCAGCAGCCCCCAGGGAGATGAGCAGTTCTTC
>TRBV10-2|.|TRBJ1-1|once
CASTLSGNTEAFF
TGCGCCAGCACCCTGTCCGGGAACACTGAAGCTTTCTTT
>TRBV18|TRBD1|TRBJ1-2|.
CASSDRGEGGYTF
TGTGCCAGCTCAGACAGGGGCGAAGGGGGCTACACCTTC
>TRBV18|.|TRBJ2-3|.
CACREKLTDTQYF
TGTGCCTGCAGGGAAAAACTCACAGATACGCAGTATTTT
>TRBV18|.|TRBJ2-5|.
CASSPPNTRQETQYF
TGTGCCAGCTCACCACCAAATACTCGACAAGAGACCCAGTACTTC
>TRBV27|TRBD2|TRBJ2-3|.
CASSTGGTDTQYF
TGTGCCAGCAGTACCGGGGGGACAGATACGCAGTATTTT
>TRBV10-3|.|TRBJ2-6|.
CAISDPGRGRVSSGANVLTF
TGTGCCATCAGTGACCCCGGACGGGGGCGCGTTTCCTCTGGGGCCAACGTCCTGACTTTC
>TRBV29-1|TRBD2|TRBJ2-5|.
CSVAGLAGAEVETQYF
TGCAGCGTTGCGGGACTAGCGGGAGCCGAGGTTGAGACCCAGTACTTC
>TRBV7-9|.|TRBJ2-1|.
CASSLAPVNEQFF
TGTGCCAGCAGCTTAGCACCGGTCAATGAGCAGTTCTTC
>TRBV11-2|TRBD1|TRBJ2-7|.
CASSILRDSYEQYF
TGTGCCAGCAGCATCCTCCGGGACAGCTACGAGCAGTACTTC
>TRBV18|.|TRBJ1-5|.
CASSPGGGDNQPQHF
TGTGCCAGCTCACCGGGGGGCGGCGACAATCAGCCCCAGCATTTT
>TRBV27|.|TRBJ2-5|.
CASSLAGETQYF
TGTGCCAGCAGTTTAGCCGGGGAGACCCAGTACTTC
>TRBV5-1|TRBD2|TRBJ2-7|.
CASSVTSGNYEQYF
TGCGCCAGCAGCGTGACTAGCGGGAACTACGAGCAGTACTTC
>TRBV7-2|TRBD2|TRBJ2-1|.
CASSSRTSHNEQFF
TGTGCCAGCAGCTCCCGGACTAGTCACAATGAGCAGTTCTTC
>TRBV7-8|TRBD2|TRBJ2-5|.
CASSLDLAGETQYF
TGTGCCAGCAGCTTAGATCTAGCGGGAGAGACCCAGTACTTC
>TRBV7-9|.|TRBJ2-4|.
CASSLGSLTAKNIQYF
TGTGCCAGCAGCTTAGGTTCCTTAACGGCCAAAAACATTCAGTACTTC
>TRBV18|.|TRBJ1-4|.
CASSPPERVANEKLFF
TGTGCCAGCTCACCACCAGAAAGGGTGGCTAATGAAAAACTGTTTTTT
>TRBV11-3|.|TRBJ2-3|.
CASSLGGTDTQYF
TGTGCCAGCAGCTTAGGGGGCACAGATACGCAGTATTTT
>TRBV6-6|TRBD1|TRBJ1-3|.
CASSTGTGHGNTIYF
TGTGCCAGCAGCACGGGGACAGGGCACGGAAACACCATATATTTT
>TRBV9|.|TRBJ1-2|.
CASSRQRGGYGYTF
TGTGCCAGCAGCCGACAGCGGGGCGGCTATGGCTACACCTTC
>TRBV27|.|TRBJ1-5|.
CASRSWGLSNQPQHF
TGTGCCAGCAGGTCTTGGGGCCTGAGCAATCAGCCCCAGCATTTT
>TRBV5-4|.|TRBJ2-7|.
CASSQTPDSHYEQYF
TGTGCCAGCAGTCAGACCCCGGACAGCCACTACGAGCAGTACTTC
>TRBV6-1|TRBD2|TRBJ2-3|.
CASRSSGSGGDTQYF
TGTGCCAGCAGATCTAGCGGGAGTGGTGGAGATACGCAGTATTTT
>TRBV25-1|.|TRBJ2-5|.
CASSTRDNWYQETQYF
TGTGCCAGCAGTACCCGGGACAACTGGTACCAAGAGACCCAGTACTTC